This T cell receptor (beta chain) appears in the sequencing data of a study of blood T cell repertoires in COVID-19. Study information: Nucleic acid was either cDNA or gDNA, and it came from T cells, B-cell-depleted T cells, or PBMCs.

V lost 2 bases and J lost 3; bases outside the gene matches: 2. CDR3 length: 14 amino acids. Germline V gene sequence: CDR1 KGHSH, CDR2 LQKENI. Per the authors' pipeline: Estimation of nucleated cell counts relied on the amplification of reference gene primers. Produced via immunoSEQ multiplex PCR; TCRdb's table is partial and in-frame only. V and J calls and clone size are as listed in that table; D and trimming were resolved from the DNA. The sample contains roughly 360,000 clones, roughly 90% of which appear only once. Sequencing input: PBMCs or T cells enriched from blood (not recorded which). The receptor was isolated from a young woman with acute COVID-19. The rearrangement joins TRBV18 to TRBJ1-1; 8 bases fit TRBD1. The CDR3 sequence: CASSPVTGDTEAFF. The CDR3 DNA sequence: TGTGCCAGCTCACCAGTGACAGGGGACACTGAAGCTTTCTTT.